The 31 T cell receptor beta chains below all came from one sample that was sequenced in a study of T-cell reconstitution after alpha-beta-depleted transplantation in children. Using unique molecular identifiers, the investigators prepared the TCRbeta library. TCRdb re-called the PCR reads with MiXCR, one entry per CDR3 protein. The sample carries fewer than 95,000 distinct CDR3 sequences, 12% recorded once. The material was PBMCs from the stem cell graft donor, obtained from the stem cell graft. The receptors stem from a human donor who donated a stem cell graft to a child with inherited bone marrow failure.

The table lists this clonotype with many counts. The rearrangement uses TRBV5-1 and TRBJ2-7; no clear D gene. Germline V gives CDR1 SGHRS, CDR2 YFSETQ. The germline V and J ends were trimmed by 2 bases and 6 bases, with 12 bases remaining between them. The CDR3 contains 13 residues. The CDR3 DNA reads TGCGCCAGCAGCTTCGGCCAGGAAGGCGAGCAGTACTTC. It yields the protein CASSFGQEGEQYF.

The genes are TRBV19 and TRBJ1-5; D not resolved. Germline lookup yields CDR1 LNHDA and CDR2 SQIVND (reference sequence). With 2 bases removed from V and 3 bases from J, the gap between germline ends came to 11 bases. The CDR3 is 15 amino acids. CDR3 coding DNA: TGTGCCAGTAGTATACCCTCTATCCCCAATCAGCCCCAGCATTTT. Translating gives CASSIPSIPNQPQHF.

This clonotype occurred many times. The chain links TRBV27 to TRBJ2-7, with unresolved D. CDR3 length: 14 amino acids. With 5 bases removed from V and 9 bases from J, the gap between germline ends came to 20 bases. The germline gives CDR1 MNHEY, CDR2 SMNVEV (reference sequence). CDR3 sequence (DNA): TGTGCCAGCAGTCCCCGCGGAGTCCTCAACGGGCAGTACTTC. Translating it yields CASSPRGVLNGQYF.

This clonotype was observed at least ten times. At one end, the junction sequence differs from germline, possibly due to a read error. V usage is TRBV2 and J usage is TRBJ1-5; D is unresolved. From germline, CDR1 is SNHLY and CDR2 FYNNEI. This CDR3 spans 12 amino acids. The CDR3 bases are TGTGCCAGCAGAGAAGGCAATCAGCCCCAGCATTTT. The encoded protein is CASREGNQPQHF.

This clonotype was recorded many times. V is TRBV4-2 and J is TRBJ1-1, with D possibly matching TRBD1 (5 bases). Germline loops: CDR1 LGHNA, CDR2 YNFKEQ. The CDR3 runs to 15 residues. Trimming removed 0 bases at V and 3 bases at J, with 11 bases between. This CDR3 is CASSQEGGSDTEAFF. The CDR3 DNA sequence: TGTGCCAGCAGCCAAGAGGGGGGATCCGACACTGAAGCTTTCTTT.

The CDR3 nucleotides read TGTGCCAGCAGCTTAGGAGCAGGGCCTGGGGCCAACGTCCTGACTTTC. Residues: CASSLGAGPGANVLTF. The chain is built from TRBV7-6 and TRBJ2-6; D perhaps matches TRBD1 (5 bases). CDR1 and CDR2 from the germline V gene are SGHVS and FNYEAQ. Trimming took 1 base from V and 2 from J, leaving 9 bases between them. The CDR3 sequence is 16 residues long.

In this sample, this clonotype turned up many times. V gene TRBV10-3 combines with J gene TRBJ2-5; D remains ambiguous. CDR1 and CDR2 from the germline V gene are ENHRY and SYGVKD. Trimming pared 2 bases from V and 6 bases from J, leaving 13 bases between. The CDR3 covers 14 residues. The CDR3 spells CAISEGAIGKTQYF. The CDR3 DNA is TGTGCCATCAGTGAGGGAGCGATTGGGAAGACCCAGTACTTC.

There are many counts of this clonotype. This chain connects TRBV4-3 to TRBJ2-1, with a tentative D call TRBD1 (5 bases). CDR3 length: 12 residues. Looked up from germline, CDR1 is LGHNA and CDR2 is YSLEER. Trimming cost V 8 bases and J 9 bases, with 14 bases left between them. The CDR3 loop reads CASGRQGAEQFF. Here the CDR3 DNA reads TGCGCCAGCGGACGGCAGGGTGCTGAGCAGTTCTTC.

This clonotype was detected many times. The chain links TRBV5-1 to TRBJ1-3, with a weak D call TRBD1 (5 bases). This CDR3 contains 17 residues. The V gene's germline CDR1 is SGHRS and CDR2 YFSETQ. Trimming removed 0 bases at V and 0 bases at J, with 13 bases between. CDR3: CASSLAGGGSSGNTIYF. Written as DNA, the CDR3 is TGCGCCAGCAGCTTGGCCGGGGGGGGAAGCTCTGGAAACACCATATATTTT.

V usage is TRBV9 and J usage is TRBJ2-2; TRBD2 agrees at 9 bases. CDR3 length equals 18 residues. The J segment lost 7 bases and the V segment lost 4 bases, leaving 17 bases of the junction unmatched. The germline CDR1 and CDR2 sequences are SGDLS and YYNGEE. The CDR3 coding sequence is TGTGCCAGCAGCCCCCTCTCTGGGACTAGCTCCCGTAGCGGGGAGCTGTTTTTT. Amino acids: CASSPLSGTSSRSGELFF.

This clonotype showed up just once. One end of the junction varies from germline; a read error may be responsible. This chain links TRBV6-2 or TRBV6-3 with TRBJ2-7; TRBD1 might be the D (6 bases). Germline values: CDR1 MNHEY, CDR2 SVGEGT. The CDR3 has 12 amino acids. The chain's CDR3 is CASSQGFYEQCF. For the CDR3, the DNA is TGTGCCAGCAGCCAGGGGTTTTACGAGCAGTGCTTC.

In its sample, this clonotype was seen many times. The V and J genes are TRBV20-1 and TRBJ2-7, with D unresolved. CDR1 is DFQATT, CDR2 SNEGSKA, per germline (reference sequence). V lost 0 bases and J lost 1, with 13 bases in between. The CDR3 runs to 15 residues. CDR3 DNA: TGCAGTGCTAGAGATTCCCGCGCCCCTTCCTACGAGCAGTACTTC. This codes for CSARDSRAPSYEQYF.

This clonotype turned up a few times. V is TRBV2 and J is TRBJ2-5, with D possibly TRBD2 on 5 matching bases. This CDR3 region has 14 residues. The germline V and J ends were trimmed by 3 bases and 1 base, with 9 bases remaining between them. The germline V gene has CDR1 SNHLY and CDR2 FYNNEI. CDR3 loop: CASSEGVRQETQYF. The CDR3 DNA reads TGTGCCAGCAGTGAGGGAGTACGCCAAGAGACCCAGTACTTC.

There are many counts of this clonotype. The chain couples TRBV7-9 to TRBJ2-3; the match to TRBD2 covers 12 bases. After removal of 5 bases from V and 2 bases from J, the junction contained 8 bases not matched to a gene. The CDR3 has 17 amino acids. Germline assignment: CDR1 SEHNR and CDR2 FQNEAQ (reference sequence). CDR3 loop: CASSAASGRAVTDTQYF. The DNA for the CDR3 is TGTGCCAGCAGCGCGGCTAGCGGGAGGGCCGTCACAGATACGCAGTATTTT.

This clonotype was detected ten times or more. For the CDR3, the DNA is TGTGCCAGCAGCCCCACTGGTCTCGGGGCCACTGAAGCTTTCTTT. This sequence encodes CASSPTGLGATEAFF. This chain joins TRBV13 and TRBJ1-1; D possibly corresponds to TRBD1 (5 bases). The CDR3 runs to 15 residues. Germline values: CDR1 PRHDT, CDR2 FYEKMQ (reference sequence). Trimming stripped 5 bases from V and 4 bases from J, with 17 bases between.

Ten or more counts support this clonotype. This chain uses TRBV4-2 with TRBJ1-2, with 8 nucleotides matching TRBD1. Looked up from germline, CDR1 is LGHNA and CDR2 is YNFKEQ. The CDR3 loop spans 15 amino acids. V was pared by 0 bases and J by 5 bases, with 5 bases of the junction left unmatched. CDR3: CASSQDRQGQYGYTF. The CDR3 DNA reads TGTGCCAGCAGCCAAGACAGACAGGGGCAATATGGCTACACCTTC.

This clonotype was found many times. The chain employs TRBV12-3 or TRBV12-4 and TRBJ1-6; 10 positions match TRBD1. The V and J ends lost 5 bases and 10 bases, in that order; junction bases with no gene match: 8. The CDR3 consists of 15 residues. In DNA form, the CDR3 reads TGTGCCAGCAGTCCGGGACAGGGGTTGTGGTCACCCCTCCACTTT. It encodes CASSPGQGLWSPLHF.

This clonotype was seen repeatedly, ten times or more. The chain links TRBV15 to TRBJ2-1; D is undetermined. This CDR3 has 13 residues. Trimming left V 8 bases short and J 0 bases short, with 8 bases between. Germline V CDR1 and CDR2: LNHNV, YYDKDF (reference sequence). As DNA, the CDR3 is TGTGCCACCGCATCGGGCTCCTACAATGAGCAGTTCTTC. Protein product: CATASGSYNEQFF.

The chain is built from TRBV5-1 and TRBJ2-3, with D unresolved. Trimming left V 3 bases short and J 8 bases short, with 7 bases between. The CDR3 consists of 11 residues. Germline V gives CDR1 SGHRS, CDR2 YFSETQ. CDR3 sequence reads: CASSWWGTQYF. CDR3 nucleotide sequence: TGCGCCAGCAGCTGGTGGGGTACGCAGTATTTT.

The chain links TRBV2 to TRBJ2-3, with D perhaps TRBD1 (6 bases). The V and J ends lost 9 bases and 0 bases respectively, with 19 bases between them. Germline V gene data show CDR1 as SNHLY and CDR2 as FYNNEI. The CDR3 consists of 16 residues. CDR3 protein: CASAGSRDTSTDTQYF. CDR3 nucleotide sequence: TGTGCCAGTGCCGGAAGTCGGGACACAAGCACAGATACGCAGTATTTT.

This clonotype has a count of ten or more. The CDR3 coding sequence is TGTGCCAGCAGTCGTGGGACACCGTTAGAGACCCAGTACTTC. Translating gives CASSRGTPLETQYF. The J gene is TRBJ2-5, the V gene TRBV7-2, with D perhaps matching TRBD1 (6 bases). Trimming cost V 6 bases and J 4 bases, with 15 bases left between them. Per the germline V gene, CDR1 is SGHTA and CDR2 is FQGNSA. The CDR3 contains 14 residues.

This clonotype has ten or more counts. The rearrangement joins TRBV6-2 or TRBV6-3 to TRBJ2-7, with 11 bases identical to TRBD1. The CDR3 length is 16 residues. Trimming took 2 bases from V and 2 from J; bases not matched to a gene: 5. Germline V gives CDR1 MNHEY, CDR2 SVGEGT. The CDR3 region is CASSYHPGQGAYEQYF. DNA of the CDR3: TGTGCCAGCAGTTACCACCCGGGACAGGGGGCCTACGAGCAGTACTTC.

This clonotype was seen at least ten times. This chain joins TRBV7-2 and TRBJ2-6; D ambiguous. V was trimmed by 9 bases and J by 1 base, leaving 10 bases between them. The V gene's germline CDR1 is SGHTA and CDR2 FQGNSA. The CDR3 has 14 amino acids. The CDR3 nucleotides are TGTGCCAGGGGGTCCGGATCTGGGGCCAACGTCCTGACTTTC. Its protein product is CARGSGSGANVLTF.

This clonotype was counted at least ten times. The V and J genes are TRBV5-5 and TRBJ1-1, with a possible D match to TRBD1 (6 bases). The CDR3 totals 14 residues. V was pared by 2 bases and J by 5 bases, with 13 bases between. Germline V CDR1 and CDR2: SGHKS, YYEKEE (reference sequence). The CDR3 nucleotides are TGTGCCAGCAGCTTAGTAAGGGGGTTTACTGAAGCTTTCTTT. Translation gives CASSLVRGFTEAFF. The whole variable domain, filled in from reference TRBV5-5 and TRBJ1-1, reads DAGVTQSPTHLIKTRGQQVTLRCSPISGHKSVSWYQQVLGQGPQFIFQYYEKEERGRGNFPDRFSARQFPNYSSELNVNALLLGDSALYLCASSLVRGFTEAFFGQGTRLTVV.

This clonotype was picked up many times. V gene TRBV24-1 combines with J gene TRBJ1-2; 7 positions agree with TRBD1. Per germline, CDR1 KGHDR and CDR2 SFDVKD. This CDR3 contains 13 residues. With V trimmed by 10 bases and J by 6 bases, 10 bases remained unmatched. The DNA for the CDR3 is TGTGCCACTCAGGGGACAGAGAGCCATGGCTACACCTTC. Translating gives CATQGTESHGYTF.

The rearrangement joins TRBV7-9 to TRBJ2-7, with D uncertain. Germline V CDR1 and CDR2: SEHNR, FQNEAQ (reference sequence). Trimming pared 4 bases from V and 0 bases from J, leaving 7 bases between. This CDR3 is built from 13 residues. The CDR3 DNA reads as TGTGCCAGCAGCTCCGTCGGCTCCTACGAGCAGTACTTC. Translated: CASSSVGSYEQYF.

This clonotype has at least ten counts. The gene calls are TRBV7-2 and TRBJ2-3; D possibly corresponds to TRBD2 (5 bases). Between the trimmed V and J ends, which lost 1 base and 7 bases, there was a span of 9 bases. CDR1 and CDR2 (germline): SGHTA, FQGNSA. This CDR3 region has 13 residues. The CDR3 loop reads CASSLGTSNTQYF. The CDR3 DNA is TGTGCCAGCAGCTTAGGGACTTCGAATACGCAGTATTTT.

This clonotype came up many times. The rearrangement links TRBV4-2 to TRBJ2-3; TRBD2 matches 14 bases. Per the germline V gene, CDR1 is LGHNA and CDR2 is YNFKEQ. The CDR3 runs 17 residues. The trim removed 3 bases at V and 0 bases at J, leaving 2 bases unmatched. For the CDR3, the DNA is TGTGCCAGCAGCCAGGGACTAGCGGGGGCTAGCACAGATACGCAGTATTTT. This gives the protein CASSQGLAGASTDTQYF.

In its sample, this clonotype was seen many times. The rearrangement uses TRBV7-6 and TRBJ2-1; the match to TRBD2 covers 10 bases. V shed 0 bases and J 2 bases; nucleotides not matched to a gene: 1. CDR1 is SGHVS and CDR2 is FNYEAQ in the germline V gene. The CDR3 is 16 amino acids. The CDR3 here is CASSLALAGAYNEQFF. The DNA for the CDR3 is TGTGCCAGCAGCTTAGCTCTAGCGGGGGCCTACAATGAGCAGTTCTTC.

This clonotype occurred many times. The chain employs TRBV28 and TRBJ2-5; D assignment may be TRBD1 or TRBD2 (6 bases each). V gave up 4 bases and J gave up 0 bases, with 18 bases separating them. The CDR3 length is 17 residues. Germline CDR1 MDHEN, CDR2 SYDVKM. The chain's CDR3 is CASSSRGPRDNQETQYF. CDR3 bases: TGTGCCAGCAGTTCCCGGGGGCCCCGGGACAACCAAGAGACCCAGTACTTC. Together with reference TRBV28 and TRBJ2-5, the CDR3 gives the full variable domain: DVKVTQSSRYLVKRTGEKVFLECVQDMDHENMFWYRQDPGLGLRLIYFSYDVKMKEKGDIPEGYSVSREKKERFSLILESASTNQTSMYLCASSSRGPRDNQETQYFGPGTRLLVL.

V is TRBV20-1 and J is TRBJ2-6, with D tentatively TRBD2 (7 bases). The CDR3 spans 16 residues. V dropped 3 bases and J dropped 3 bases, with 15 bases sitting between them. CDR1 DFQATT and CDR2 SNEGSKA come from the germline V gene (reference sequence). The CDR3 coding sequence is TGCAGTGCTAGCCGGGGGGCGGCGAGTGGGGCCAACGTCCTGACTTTC. It translates to CSASRGAASGANVLTF.